A selection of T cell receptor beta chains follows, all from one sample in a study of identical twins. TCRdb processed the 5' RACE reads anew with MiXCR; each CDR3 protein has one entry. The sample consists of some 590,000 distinct CDR3 sequences, approximately 9.6% of them appearing once. These data also featured in a second study, about yellow fever vaccine responses in identical twins.

Sequencing used PBMCs. The origin of the receptors is a woman aged 18-29 years in good health. CDR3s include the opening cysteine and the closing phenylalanine or tryptophan. Fields, in order: J gene, D gene, V gene, clone size, CDR3 protein, CDR3 DNA. A D gene is named only where the DNA matches it firmly. Where a row states a size, it is once, few, many or the class of an expanded clone; other rows omit it.

>TRBJ2-5|NA|TRBV7-9|many
CATGTPRQTQYF
TGTGCCACCGGGACCCCTAGACAGACCCAGTACTTC
>TRBJ2-3|TRBD2|TRBV5-1|many
CASSLGTSGSGADTQYF
TGCGCCAGCAGCCTAGGGACTAGCGGGAGTGGCGCAGATACGCAGTATTTT
>TRBJ2-7|TRBD1|TRBV29-1|many
CSVSRTGQTYEQYF
TGCAGCGTTTCCCGGACAGGCCAGACCTACGAGCAGTACTTC
>TRBJ2-7|NA|TRBV28|many
CASSRTGVTSYEQYF
TGTGCCAGCAGTCGGACGGGGGTTACATCCTACGAGCAGTACTTC
>TRBJ2-5|TRBD2|TRBV24-1|few
CATSSSGRGETQYF
TGTGCCACCAGTTCTAGCGGGAGAGGGGAGACCCAGTACTTC
>TRBJ2-7|NA|TRBV9|NA
CASSVTGNFYEQYF
TGTGCCAGCAGCGTTACAGGAAATTTTTACGAGCAGTACTTC
>TRBJ2-7|TRBD2|TRBV9|NA
CASSAASGGYEQYF
TGTGCCAGCAGCGCCGCCTCCGGGGGGTACGAGCAGTACTTC
>TRBJ1-5|NA|TRBV12-3/TRBV12-4|few
CASSFLPAGQPQHF
TGTGCCAGCAGTTTCCTCCCGGCGGGTCAGCCCCAGCATTTT
>TRBJ2-7|NA|TRBV27|many
CASSGTLSSEQYF
TGTGCCAGCTCGGGGACTCTTTCGTCCGAGCAGTACTTC
>TRBJ2-6|TRBD1|TRBV29-1|many
CSGTGQPSSGANVLTF
TGCAGCGGTACGGGACAGCCCAGCTCTGGGGCCAACGTCCTGACTTTC
>TRBJ2-3|NA|TRBV3-1|few
CASSQLDKGDTQYF
TGTGCCAGCAGCCAATTAGATAAAGGGGATACGCAGTATTTT
>TRBJ2-2|TRBD2|TRBV12-5|NA
CASGTTSGGTNTGELFF
TGTGCTAGTGGCACGACTAGCGGGGGCACGAACACCGGGGAGCTGTTTTTT
>TRBJ2-3|NA|TRBV20-1|NA
CSATTSTTDTQYF
TGCAGTGCTACTACGTCCACCACAGATACGCAGTATTTT
>TRBJ2-7|TRBD2|TRBV9|few
CASSVGASGAYEQYF
TGTGCCAGCAGCGTAGGGGCTAGCGGGGCCTACGAGCAGTACTTC
>TRBJ2-1|NA|TRBV2|many
CASSENRVGEQFF
TGTGCCAGCAGTGAGAACAGGGTTGGTGAGCAGTTCTTC
>TRBJ2-7|TRBD2|TRBV29-1|few
CSVVTSGLYEQYF
TGCAGCGTTGTAACTAGCGGATTATACGAGCAGTACTTC
>TRBJ1-5|NA|TRBV3-1|few
CASSRATSQPQHF
TGTGCCAGCAGCCGAGCGACCAGTCAGCCCCAGCATTTT
>TRBJ2-7|TRBD1|TRBV4-3|NA
CASSQGRQGPYEQYF
TGCGCCAGCAGCCAAGGCCGACAGGGACCCTACGAGCAGTACTTC
>TRBJ1-2|NA|TRBV6-6|many
CASSYSTADGYTF
TGTGCCAGCAGTTACTCGACAGCGGATGGCTACACCTTC
>TRBJ2-5|NA|TRBV4-3|once
CASSRAWGETQYF
TGCGCCAGCAGCCGAGCGTGGGGAGAGACCCAGTACTTC
>TRBJ1-2|TRBD1|TRBV14|few
CASSLAGTGNYGYTF
TGTGCCAGCAGCCTCGCCGGGACAGGAAACTATGGCTACACCTTC
>TRBJ2-2|TRBD2|TRBV25-1|many
CASRLAGGYTGELFF
TGTGCCAGCAGACTAGCGGGAGGGTACACCGGGGAGCTGTTTTTT
>TRBJ2-7|NA|TRBV7-9|few
CATGTSYEQYF
TGTGCCACAGGGACTTCCTACGAGCAGTACTTC
>TRBJ2-1|TRBD2|TRBV4-2|NA
CASSQIGLAGYSYNEQFF
TGTGCCAGCAGCCAAATCGGACTAGCGGGTTATTCCTACAATGAGCAGTTCTTC
>TRBJ1-2|NA|TRBV29-1|many
CSVDLQDRYGYTF
TGCAGCGTTGATTTACAGGACCGCTATGGCTACACCTTC
>TRBJ2-1|NA|TRBV7-6|NA
CASSPLGSQQFF
TGTGCCAGCAGCCCGCTAGGGAGTCAGCAGTTCTTC
>TRBJ2-1|NA|TRBV20-1|NA
CSAILTEGPYNEQFF
TGCAGTGCTATTTTAACGGAGGGCCCCTACAATGAGCAGTTCTTC
>TRBJ1-6|NA|TRBV27|NA
CASSLSMGSNSPLHF
TGTGCCAGCAGTTTATCGATGGGGAGTAATTCACCCCTCCACTTT
>TRBJ2-3|NA|TRBV6-1|NA
CASSEDGSTDTQYF
TGTGCCAGCAGTGAAGACGGGAGCACAGATACGCAGTATTTT
>TRBJ1-5|NA|TRBV6-1|NA
CASSEPAGYSNQPQHF
TGTGCCAGCAGTGAGCCGGCCGGATATAGCAATCAGCCCCAGCATTTT
>TRBJ1-5|NA|TRBV19|few
CASNLAGRNQPQHF
TGTGCCAGTAATCTAGCAGGGCGCAATCAGCCCCAGCATTTT
>TRBJ2-1|TRBD1|TRBV9|few
CASSRDRVTEQFF
TGTGCCAGCAGCCGGGACAGGGTTACTGAGCAGTTCTTC
>TRBJ2-7|NA|TRBV20-1|many
CSAVSTYEQYF
TGCAGTGCTGTCTCAACCTACGAGCAGTACTTC
>TRBJ1-2|NA|TRBV28|few
CASSVPRHYGYTF
TGTGCCAGCAGTGTCCCGCGACACTATGGCTACACCTTC
>TRBJ1-2|NA|TRBV29-1|many
CSVVVDYGYTF
TGCAGCGTTGTAGTTGACTATGGCTACACCTTC